Sequencing of this TCR beta chain was carried out in a study of blood T cell repertoires in COVID-19. Germline V gives CDR1 GTSNPN, CDR2 SVGIG (reference sequence). With V trimmed by 2 bases and J by 4 bases, 7 bases remained unmatched. The CDR3 extends over 14 amino acids. Some clones are missing from TCRdb's copy, which holds only in-frame ones; the method was immunoSEQ multiplex PCR. The sample carries 210,000 or so clones, 88% recorded once. Sequences were obtained from peripheral blood. The sequence was obtained from a woman in her sixties or seventies with acute or convalescent COVID-19. The chain combines TRBV30 with TRBJ1-2, with 7 bases that match TRBD1. The CDR3 sequence is CAWSIYRGGYGYTF. The CDR3 DNA reads TGTGCCTGGAGTATTTACAGGGGAGGCTATGGCTACACCTTC.